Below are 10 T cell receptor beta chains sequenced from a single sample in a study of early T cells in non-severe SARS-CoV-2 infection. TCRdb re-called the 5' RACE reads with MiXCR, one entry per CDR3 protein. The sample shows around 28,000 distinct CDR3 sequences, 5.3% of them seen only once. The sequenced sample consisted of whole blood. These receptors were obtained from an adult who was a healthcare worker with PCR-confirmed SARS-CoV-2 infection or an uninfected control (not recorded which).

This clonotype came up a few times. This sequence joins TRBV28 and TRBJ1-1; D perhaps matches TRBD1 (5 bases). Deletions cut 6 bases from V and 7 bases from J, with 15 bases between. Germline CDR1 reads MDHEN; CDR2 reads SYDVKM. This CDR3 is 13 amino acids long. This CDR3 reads CASSRTTVSEAFF. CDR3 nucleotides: TGTGCCAGCAGCCGTACGACAGTTAGTGAAGCTTTCTTT.

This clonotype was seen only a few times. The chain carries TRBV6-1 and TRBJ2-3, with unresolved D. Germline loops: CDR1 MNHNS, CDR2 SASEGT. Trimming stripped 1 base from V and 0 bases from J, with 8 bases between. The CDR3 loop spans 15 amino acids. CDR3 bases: TGTGCCAGCAGTGAAGGCCTGGGCAGCACAGATACGCAGTATTTT. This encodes CASSEGLGSTDTQYF.

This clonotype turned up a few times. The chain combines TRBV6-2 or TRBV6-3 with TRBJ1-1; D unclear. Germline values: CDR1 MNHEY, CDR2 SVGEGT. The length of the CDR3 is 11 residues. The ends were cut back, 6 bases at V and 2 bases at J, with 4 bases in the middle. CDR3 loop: CASRTNTEAFF. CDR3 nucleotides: TGTGCCAGCAGGACCAACACTGAAGCTTTCTTT.

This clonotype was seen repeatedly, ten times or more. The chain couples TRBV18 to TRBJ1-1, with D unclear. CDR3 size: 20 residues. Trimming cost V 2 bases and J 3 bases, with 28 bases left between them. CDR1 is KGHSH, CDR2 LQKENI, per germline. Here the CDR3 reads CASSPVLVLTKQGRDTEAFF. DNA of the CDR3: TGTGCCAGCTCACCAGTTCTGGTTTTGACCAAACAAGGCCGGGACACTGAAGCTTTCTTT.

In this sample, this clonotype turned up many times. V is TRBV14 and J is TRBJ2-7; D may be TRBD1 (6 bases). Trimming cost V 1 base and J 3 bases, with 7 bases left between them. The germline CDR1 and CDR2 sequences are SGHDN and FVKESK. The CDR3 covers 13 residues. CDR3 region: CASSQVTGYEQYF. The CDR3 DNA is TGTGCCAGCAGCCAAGTGACAGGCTACGAGCAGTACTTC.

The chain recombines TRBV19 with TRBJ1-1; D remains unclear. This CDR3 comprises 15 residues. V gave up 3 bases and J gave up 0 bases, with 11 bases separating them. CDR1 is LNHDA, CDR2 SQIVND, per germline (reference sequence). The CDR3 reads CASSIQVGMNTEAFF. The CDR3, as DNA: TGTGCCAGTAGTATCCAAGTCGGTATGAACACTGAAGCTTTCTTT.

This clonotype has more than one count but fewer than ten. The CDR3: CAISGQGLNEQFF. The CDR3 DNA follows: TGTGCCATTTCGGGACAGGGACTTAATGAGCAGTTCTTC. V gene TRBV11-2 combines with J gene TRBJ2-1, with 9 bases fitting TRBD1. The trim removed 10 bases at V and 7 bases at J, leaving 8 bases unmatched. Germline V CDR1 and CDR2: SGHAT, FQNNGV. The CDR3 extends over 13 amino acids.

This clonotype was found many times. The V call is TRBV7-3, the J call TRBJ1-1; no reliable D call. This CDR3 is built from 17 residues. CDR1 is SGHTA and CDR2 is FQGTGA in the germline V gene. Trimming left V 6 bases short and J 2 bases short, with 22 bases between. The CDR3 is CASRYKGLPPINTEAFF. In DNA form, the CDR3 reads TGTGCCAGCAGGTATAAAGGACTTCCTCCTATAAACACTGAAGCTTTCTTT.

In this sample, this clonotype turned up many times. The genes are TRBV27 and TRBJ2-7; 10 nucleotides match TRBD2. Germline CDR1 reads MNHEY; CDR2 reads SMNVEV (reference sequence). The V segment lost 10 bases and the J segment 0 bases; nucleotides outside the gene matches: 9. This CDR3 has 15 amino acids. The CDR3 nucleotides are TGTGCCACCGGGACTAGCGATGGGCTCTCCTACGAGCAGTACTTC. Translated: CATGTSDGLSYEQYF.

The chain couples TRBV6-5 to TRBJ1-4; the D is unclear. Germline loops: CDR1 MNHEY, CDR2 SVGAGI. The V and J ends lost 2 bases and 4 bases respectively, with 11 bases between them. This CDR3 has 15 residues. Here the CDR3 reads CASSYTVRDNEKLFF. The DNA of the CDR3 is TGTGCCAGCAGTTACACCGTAAGGGATAATGAAAAACTGTTTTTT.